Below, one TCR beta chain is given with its context. The sample is drawn from a study of technical replicates of blood from several donors. This table comes from immunoSEQ multiplex PCR, and its TCRdb copy is limited to in-frame clones, with some not included. The table lists about 80,000 clones, 97% of them singletons. The CDR3 covers 16 residues. CDR1 and CDR2 (germline): SGHNT, YENEEA. Trimming removed 2 bases from V and 3 bases from J; junction bases left unmatched: 7. The chain couples TRBV11-3 to TRBJ1-1; 9 bases align to TRBD1. Sequences were obtained from T cells isolated from PBMCs. This TCR came from a human donor in good health. The CDR3 spells CASSLPQQGADTEAFF. The DNA for the CDR3 is TGTGCCAGCAGCTTACCCCAACAGGGGGCGGACACTGAAGCTTTCTTT.